This T cell receptor beta chain is from a study of CD8 T cells in ankylosing spondylitis (dated by TCRdb to about 2017). For context, the study as a whole: The study set out to find disease-linked TCR variants by profiling T cell receptor beta repertoires in ankylosing spondylitis patients and healthy donors. The full study cohort was made up of 25 ankylosing spondylitis patients and approximately 100 healthy donors. Peripheral blood samples were taken, and synovial fluid was additionally collected from ankylosing spondylitis patients.

Reads for this sample came from an Illumina HiSeq 2500. Quantitative 5'-RACE with molecular barcodes was used to prepare TCR beta libraries. As for how the authors treated the data: Disease-linked TCR variants were identified with a new computational method built on a probabilistic model of VDJ rearrangement. TCRdb cleaned the public reads at Q25 with fastp, built clones with MiXCR and kept in-frame beta chains. Rows with one shared CDR3 protein collapse into an entry with the most common genes and DNA. TCRdb, not the authors, supplied the V and J calls. For this sample the table gives some 200,000 distinct CDR3 sequences, of which approximately 18% were detected only once. The ten most abundant clones make up around 4% of the sample. From the germline V gene (reference sequence), CDR1 is MNHEY and CDR2 is SMNVEV. Counted from cysteine to phenylalanine, this CDR3 has 15 amino acids. Only the CDR3 part of the read is kept: 45 bases, read in frame from the first base. Trimming at the junction amounts to 0 bases on V and 5 bases on J, and the germline ends lie 13 bases apart.

For this clonotype: What this receptor recognizes is not known. No much larger clone exists at a distance of one base, and base qualities are not known.

Points the paper makes about the study in general: In peripheral blood, the disease-linked clones were found at relatively low frequencies and had a CD8+ phenotype. Some motif variants were previously reported in synovial fluid and blood of reactive arthritis patients, suggesting common disease-initiation mechanisms. The disease-linked clones were reported as significantly enriched in matched synovial fluid samples from ankylosing spondylitis patients. A TCR beta motif of 8 or 9 highly homologous amino acid variants appeared characteristic of blood from ankylosing spondylitis patients.

The rearrangement combines TRBV27 with TRBJ2-5; TRBD2 might be the D gene, on 5 matching bases. Sequenced input: blood, either unsorted or a sorted T cell fraction (not recorded which). The clonotype originates from a male donor between 5 and 29 years old with ankylosing spondylitis or in good health (not recorded which). Donor details come from another sample of the same person, matched by shared clones. For the CDR3, the sequence is CASSLSPLGTETQYF. The DNA sequence follows: TGTGCCAGCAGTTTATCGCCACTAGGAACGGAGACCCAGTACTTC.